The clone carrying this T cell receptor (beta chain) was recorded a few times. This specimen comes from a study of blood T cell repertoires in COVID-19. Looking at the study overall: From the United States, Italy and Spain came samples of acute and convalescent COVID-19. The analysed material was cDNA or gDNA that came from T cells, B-cell-depleted T cells, or PBMCs.

Germline V gene lookup returns CDR1 MNHEY and CDR2 SVGAGI. This CDR3 contains 14 residues. Trimming took 5 bases from V and 6 from J; bases not matched to a gene: 6. In the source study's methods: Nucleated cell number was recorded as an estimate derived from reference gene primer amplification. Assay: immunoSEQ multiplex PCR; the TCRdb copy retains only in-frame clones and omits some. Clone size and the V and J calls come from that table; the DNA yielded D and trimming. Among hundreds of thousands of clones, about 83% were seen once, and the ten largest hold roughly 1.2%. The Seattle patients, enrolled during active infection, were followed longitudinally.

This clonotype originated in a woman aged 25-40 years with COVID-19, enrolled during active disease. This sequence joins TRBV6-5 and TRBJ2-2, with 7 bases fitting TRBD1. Source material: peripheral blood. Here the CDR3 reads CASSHQTGPGELFF. The CDR3 DNA reads as TGTGCCAGCAGTCACCAGACAGGGCCCGGGGAGCTGTTTTTT.